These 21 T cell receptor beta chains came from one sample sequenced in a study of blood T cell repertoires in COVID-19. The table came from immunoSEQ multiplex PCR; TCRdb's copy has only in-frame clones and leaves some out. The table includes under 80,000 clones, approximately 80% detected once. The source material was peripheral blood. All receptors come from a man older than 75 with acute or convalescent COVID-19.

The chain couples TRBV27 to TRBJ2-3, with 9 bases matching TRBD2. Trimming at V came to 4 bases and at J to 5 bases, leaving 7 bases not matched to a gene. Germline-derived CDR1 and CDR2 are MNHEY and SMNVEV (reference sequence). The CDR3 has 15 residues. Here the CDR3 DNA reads TGTGCCAGCAGTTCCCCCCCTAGCGGGAAAGATACGCAGTATTTT. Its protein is CASSSPPSGKDTQYF.

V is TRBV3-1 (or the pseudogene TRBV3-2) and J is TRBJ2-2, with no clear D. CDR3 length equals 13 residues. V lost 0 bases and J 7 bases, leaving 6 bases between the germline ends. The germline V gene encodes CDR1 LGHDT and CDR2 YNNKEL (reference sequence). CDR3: CASSQDTGGELFF. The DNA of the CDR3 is TGTGCCAGCAGCCAAGATACTGGCGGGGAGCTGTTTTTT.

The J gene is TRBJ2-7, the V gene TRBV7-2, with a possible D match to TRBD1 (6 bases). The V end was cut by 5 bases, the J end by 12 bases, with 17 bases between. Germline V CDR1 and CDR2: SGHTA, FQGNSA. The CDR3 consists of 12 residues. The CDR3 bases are TGTGCCAGCAGCCTTACGGGACATCGGCGGTACTTC. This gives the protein CASSLTGHRRYF.

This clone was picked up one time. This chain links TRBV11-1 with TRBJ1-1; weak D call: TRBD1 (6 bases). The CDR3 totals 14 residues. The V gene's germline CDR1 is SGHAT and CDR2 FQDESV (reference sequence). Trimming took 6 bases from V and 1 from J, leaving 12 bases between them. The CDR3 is CASRLFRGNTEAFF. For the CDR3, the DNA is TGTGCCAGCAGGTTATTCAGGGGGAACACTGAAGCTTTCTTT.

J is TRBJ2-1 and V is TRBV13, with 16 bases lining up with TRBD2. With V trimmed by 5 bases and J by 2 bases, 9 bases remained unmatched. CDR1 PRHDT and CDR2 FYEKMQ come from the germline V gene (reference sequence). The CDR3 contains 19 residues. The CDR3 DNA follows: TGTGCCAGCAGCCCAGACGGGACTAGCGGGAGGGGGCCCTACAATGAGCAGTTCTTC. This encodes CASSPDGTSGRGPYNEQFF.

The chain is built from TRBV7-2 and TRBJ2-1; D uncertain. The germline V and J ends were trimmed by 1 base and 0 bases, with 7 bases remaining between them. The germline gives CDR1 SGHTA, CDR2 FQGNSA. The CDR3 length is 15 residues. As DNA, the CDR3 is TGTGCCAGCAGCTTAGTACAGAACTCCTACAATGAGCAGTTCTTC. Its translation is CASSLVQNSYNEQFF.

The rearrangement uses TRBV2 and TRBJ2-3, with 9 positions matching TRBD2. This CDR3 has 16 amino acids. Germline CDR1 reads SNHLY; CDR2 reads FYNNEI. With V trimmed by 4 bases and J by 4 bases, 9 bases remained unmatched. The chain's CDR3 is CASSGPGSGGSDTQYF. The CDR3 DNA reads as TGTGCCAGCAGTGGGCCGGGTAGCGGGGGTTCAGATACGCAGTATTTT.

DNA of the CDR3: TGTGCCAGCTCAAGCGGAGGGGGCAACGAGCAGTACTTC. The encoded protein is CASSSGGGNEQYF. V is TRBV11-2 and J is TRBJ2-7; perhaps TRBD1 as D (7 bases). The V end lost 8 bases, the J end lost 5 bases, and 16 bases lay between the germline ends. The CDR3 has 13 amino acids. Germline V lookup: CDR1 SGHAT, CDR2 FQNNGV.

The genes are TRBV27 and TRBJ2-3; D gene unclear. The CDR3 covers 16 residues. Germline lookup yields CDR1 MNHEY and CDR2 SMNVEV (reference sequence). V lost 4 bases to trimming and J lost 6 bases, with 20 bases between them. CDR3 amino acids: CASSSFGPLTGDTQYF. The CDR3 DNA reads TGTGCCAGCAGTTCCTTTGGTCCTCTGACTGGGGATACGCAGTATTTT.

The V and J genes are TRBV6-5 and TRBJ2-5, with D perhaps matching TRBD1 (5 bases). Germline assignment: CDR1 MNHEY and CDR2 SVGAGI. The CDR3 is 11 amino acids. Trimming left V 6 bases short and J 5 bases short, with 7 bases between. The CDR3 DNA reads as TGTGCCAGCAGCAACAGGGAGACCCAGTACTTC. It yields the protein CASSNRETQYF.

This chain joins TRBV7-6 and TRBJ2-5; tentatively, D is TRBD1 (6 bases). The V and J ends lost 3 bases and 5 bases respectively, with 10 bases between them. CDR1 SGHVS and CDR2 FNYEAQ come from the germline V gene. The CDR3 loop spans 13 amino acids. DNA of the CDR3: TGTGCCAGCAGCTTCACAGGGCAGGAGACCCAGTACTTC. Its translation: CASSFTGQETQYF.

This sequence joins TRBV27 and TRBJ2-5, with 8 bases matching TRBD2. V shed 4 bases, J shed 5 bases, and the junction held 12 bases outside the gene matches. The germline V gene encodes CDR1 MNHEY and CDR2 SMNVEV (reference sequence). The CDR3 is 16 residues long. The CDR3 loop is CASSSPPAGGPETQYF. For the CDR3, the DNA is TGTGCCAGCAGTTCCCCCCCTGCGGGGGGCCCGGAGACCCAGTACTTC.

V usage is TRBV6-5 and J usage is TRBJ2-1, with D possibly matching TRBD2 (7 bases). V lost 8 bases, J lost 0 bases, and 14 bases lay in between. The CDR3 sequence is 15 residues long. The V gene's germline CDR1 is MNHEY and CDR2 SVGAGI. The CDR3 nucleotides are TGTGCCAGCGGGGGCGGGGGAAGCTCCTACAATGAGCAGTTCTTC. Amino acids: CASGGGGSSYNEQFF.

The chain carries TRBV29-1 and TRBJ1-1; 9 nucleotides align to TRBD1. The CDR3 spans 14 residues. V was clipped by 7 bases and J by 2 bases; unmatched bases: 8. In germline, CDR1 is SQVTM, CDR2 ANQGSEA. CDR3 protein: CSGTPGQGNTEAFF. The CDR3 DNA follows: TGCAGCGGCACCCCGGGACAGGGCAACACTGAAGCTTTCTTT.

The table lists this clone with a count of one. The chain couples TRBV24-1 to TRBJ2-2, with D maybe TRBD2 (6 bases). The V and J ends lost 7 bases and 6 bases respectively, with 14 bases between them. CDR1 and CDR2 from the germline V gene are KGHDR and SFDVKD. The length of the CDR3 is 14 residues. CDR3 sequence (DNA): TGTGCCACCAGCCCCGGCGGGGCGGCCGGGGAGCTGTTTTTT. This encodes CATSPGGAAGELFF.

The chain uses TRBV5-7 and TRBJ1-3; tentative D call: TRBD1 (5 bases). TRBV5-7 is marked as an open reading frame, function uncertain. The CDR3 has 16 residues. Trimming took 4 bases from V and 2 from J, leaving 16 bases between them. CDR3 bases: TGTGCCAGCAGCCTTGGGGGGGATTCACCTGGAAACACCATATATTTT. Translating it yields CASSLGGDSPGNTIYF.

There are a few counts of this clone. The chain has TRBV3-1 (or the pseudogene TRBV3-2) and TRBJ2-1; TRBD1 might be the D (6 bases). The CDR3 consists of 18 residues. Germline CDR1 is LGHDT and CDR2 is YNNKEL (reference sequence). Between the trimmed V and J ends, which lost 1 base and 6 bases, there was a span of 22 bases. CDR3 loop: CASSQGQVRVWGSNEQFF. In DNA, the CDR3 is TGTGCCAGCAGCCAAGGACAGGTCCGGGTCTGGGGATCCAATGAGCAGTTCTTC.

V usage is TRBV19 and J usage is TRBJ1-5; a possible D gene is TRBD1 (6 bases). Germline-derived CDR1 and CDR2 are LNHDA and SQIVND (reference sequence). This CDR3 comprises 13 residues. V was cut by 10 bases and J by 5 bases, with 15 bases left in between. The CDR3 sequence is CATGGGGHQPQHF. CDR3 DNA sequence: TGTGCCACCGGTGGGGGCGGGCATCAGCCCCAGCATTTT. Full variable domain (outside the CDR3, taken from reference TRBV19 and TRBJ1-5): DGGITQSPKYLFRKEGQNVTLSCEQNLNHDAMYWYRQDPGQGLRLIYYSQIVNDFQKGDIAEGYSVSREKKESFPLTVTSAQKNPTAFYLCATGGGGHQPQHFGDGTRLSIL.

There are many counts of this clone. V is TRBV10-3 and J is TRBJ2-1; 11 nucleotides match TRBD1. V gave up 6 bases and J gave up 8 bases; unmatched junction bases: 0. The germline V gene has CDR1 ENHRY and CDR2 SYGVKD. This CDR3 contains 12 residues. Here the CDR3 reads CAIRGQGDEQFF. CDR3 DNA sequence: TGTGCCATCAGGGGACAGGGGGATGAGCAGTTCTTC.

DNA of the CDR3: TGTGCCAGCAGTTACCAGGGACAGGGCTATGGCTACACCTTC. Translation: CASSYQGQGYGYTF. This chain uses TRBV6-2 or TRBV6-3 with TRBJ1-2; 9 positions match TRBD1. The CDR3 is 14 residues long. V shed 2 bases and J 4 bases; nucleotides not matched to a gene: 2. Looked up from germline, CDR1 is MNHEY and CDR2 is SVGEGT.

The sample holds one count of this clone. For the CDR3, the DNA is TGTGCCAGCAGCTTAGGACTAGCGGGAGCTGCCGGGGAGCTGTTTTTT. Protein sequence: CASSLGLAGAAGELFF. The rearrangement uses TRBV7-2 and TRBJ2-2, with 12 nucleotides matching TRBD2. In germline, CDR1 is SGHTA, CDR2 FQGNSA. The CDR3 spans 16 residues. The V segment lost 1 base and the J segment 6 bases; nucleotides outside the gene matches: 3. Looking up the rest from reference TRBV7-2 and TRBJ2-2 gives the full variable domain: GAGVSQSPSNKVTEKGKDVELRCDPISGHTALYWYRQSLGQGLEFLIYFQGNSAPDKSGLPSDRFSAERTGGSVSTLTIQRTQQEDSAVYLCASSLGLAGAAGELFFGEGSRLTVL.